The rows below give T cell receptor beta chains drawn from one sample of a study of T cell responses to AZD1222 COVID-19 vaccine. TCRdb keeps only in-frame clones here, not all; method: immunoSEQ multiplex PCR. The repertoire holds 100,000 to 130,000 clones, with 70% to 90% as singletons. Material: peripheral blood, obtained 28 days after the second AZD1222 dose. The origin of the receptors is an adult who received the AZD1222 COVID-19 vaccine. Each CDR3 is given with its conserved first and last residue. The D gene is left open where the match is weak. Only part of the rows carry a size: once, few, many, or a class if the clone is expanded.

d_call	clone_size	v_call	j_call	cdr3_nt	cdr3_aa
.	.	TRBV11-2	TRBJ1-5	TGTGCCAGCAGCTTACAGGGCGGTATAAATCAGCCCCAGCATTTT	CASSLQGGINQPQHF
.	.	TRBV4-2	TRBJ2-1	TGTGCCAGCAGCCAAGGAGGAAATGAGCAGTTCTTC	CASSQGGNEQFF
.	.	TRBV6-5	TRBJ1-1	TGTGCCAGCTTGGGGTACACTGAAGCTTTCTTT	CASLGYTEAFF
.	.	TRBV5-5	TRBJ1-4	TGTGCCAGCAGCTGGCCGGCAGGGGCTTCTAATGAAAAACTGTTTTTT	CASSWPAGASNEKLFF
.	.	TRBV12-3/TRBV12-4	TRBJ2-7	TGTGCCAGCAGTTCCTACAGGGTCGAGCAGTACTTC	CASSSYRVEQYF
.	.	TRBV7-6	TRBJ2-7	TGTGCCAGCAGCCCGTTCTCTGAGGGTAGCTCCTACGAGCAGTACTTC	CASSPFSEGSSYEQYF
.	.	TRBV5-8	TRBJ1-1	TGTGCCAGCAGAAAAGATTGGGGGGACACTGAAGCTTTCTTT	CASRKDWGDTEAFF
.	.	TRBV11-2	TRBJ2-7	TGTGCCAGCAGCTTAGATCGGGCAATCGGCGAGCAGTACTTC	CASSLDRAIGEQYF
.	once	TRBV7-2	TRBJ2-7	TGTGCCAGCAGCCAGGGTACAGCGGGCTTCTCCTACGAGCAGTACTTC	CASSQGTAGFSYEQYF
TRBD1	.	TRBV6-2/TRBV6-3	TRBJ1-2	TGTGCCAGCAGCACCGGGACAGGGGCCGCCATAGCTAACTATGGCTACACCTTC	CASSTGTGAAIANYGYTF
.	.	TRBV6-1	TRBJ2-7	TGTGCCAGCAGTGAAGCGACGGGCAGGCTCTCCTACGAGCAGTACTTC	CASSEATGRLSYEQYF
.	few	TRBV21-1	TRBJ1-5	TGTGCCAGCAGCAAAGGCCCCGGGGGCAATCAGCCCCAGCATTTT	CASSKGPGGNQPQHF
TRBD2	.	TRBV2	TRBJ2-7	TGTGCCAGCAGTGTTAGCGGGGGGGCCGGGGAGCAGTACTTC	CASSVSGGAGEQYF
.	.	TRBV19	TRBJ1-1	TGTGCCAGTAGTCCCCCGAGGCAGGGAATGAACACTGAAGCTTTCTTT	CASSPPRQGMNTEAFF